This T cell receptor (beta chain) derives from a study of radiation and T cells in renal cell carcinoma. Whole-study results and caveats: Without pretreatment biopsies, baseline tumor clonotype presence was undetermined.

To note about this clone: Its antigen is not known.

This CDR3 is 11 amino acids long. The germline V gene encodes CDR1 WSHSY and CDR2 SAAADI. Between the trimmed V and J ends, which lost 8 bases and 8 bases, there was a span of 12 bases. Profiled with immunoSEQ multiplex PCR; TCRdb holds only in-frame clones, not every one. The sample shows approximately 140,000 clones, 88% of them seen only once. The time point is: baseline pretreatment blood. The treatment is: 15 Gy SBRT to primary tumor, nephrectomy 4 weeks later. Radiation-treated patients gave blood at baseline, week 2 and week 4. The TCR originated in a woman in her seventies with renal cell carcinoma. The source was blood, collected from a patient whose treatment included radiotherapy and nephrectomy. The J gene is TRBJ1-2, the V gene TRBV10-2, with a tentative D call TRBD1 (6 bases). In nucleotides, the CDR3 is TGCGCCAGCGGAAGGGACACCGGCTACACCTTC. It yields the protein CASGRDTGYTF.